Listed below are T cell receptor beta chains from one sample, sequenced in a study of human T cells and chemical hapten exposure. TCRdb ran MiXCR on the RACE reads and lists one entry per CDR3 protein. The sample contains about 190,000 distinct CDR3 sequences, more than 20% of which appear only once. The sample in question was whole blood, obtained in connection with sensitization to the hapten diphenylcyclopropenone (DPC). The receptors were sampled from a woman in her thirties or forties with alopecia areata. Some clones in this sample may be carry-over from other donors' samples. CDR3s include the opening cysteine and the closing phenylalanine or tryptophan. The D gene is left open where the match is weak. Rows give clone size only sometimes, using once, few, many, or a class for an expanded clone.

.	TRBV28	.	TRBJ2-6	TGTGCCAGCAGGCTACAAGGGGCCAACGTCCTGACTTTC	CASRLQGANVLTF
.	TRBV29-1	many	TRBJ2-4	TGCAGCGTCGCCGAGGGTGTAGAGTACTTC	CSVAEGVEYF
TRBD1	TRBV29-1	.	TRBJ2-3	TGCAGCGTTCGCGGACAGGGAGGCACAGATACGCAGTATTTT	CSVRGQGGTDTQYF
.	TRBV25-1	many	TRBJ2-7	TGTGCCAGCATGCAGGGCCTTCCGTCGGATGCCACGTACTACGAGCAGTACTTC	CASMQGLPSDATYYEQYF
TRBD2	TRBV5-1	few	TRBJ2-3	TGCGCCAGCAGCCCGGGGTTAATAGCGGGAGCGCTCACAGATACGCAGTATTTT	CASSPGLIAGALTDTQYF
TRBD2	TRBV19	.	TRBJ2-7	TGTGCCAGTGCCTTTATGACTAGCGGTTACTACGAGCAGTACTTC	CASAFMTSGYYEQYF
.	TRBV3-1	.	TRBJ1-6	TGTGCCAGCAGCCAAGAGGCCAGCGGGTCCTCACCCCTCCACTTT	CASSQEASGSSPLHF
.	TRBV7-9	.	TRBJ1-2	TGTGCCAGCAGCTCAGCGACGGCGTCCAACTATGGCTACACCTTC	CASSSATASNYGYTF
.	TRBV29-1	few	TRBJ1-5	TGCAGCGTGATGGGCGAAGACCTCAATCAGCCCCAGCATTTT	CSVMGEDLNQPQHF
TRBD2	TRBV20-1	.	TRBJ2-7	TGCAGTGCTAGAGATAGGGCTAGCGGGGGGCCGTCCTACGAGCAGTACTTC	CSARDRASGGPSYEQYF
.	TRBV5-1	.	TRBJ2-5	TGCGCCAGCAGCTTGAGTACGGGGGAGAGACAGGAGACCCAGTACTTC	CASSLSTGERQETQYF
TRBD1	TRBV5-1	few	TRBJ2-3	TGCGCCAGCAGCTCAGTCACAGGGGCAGATACGCAGTATTTT	CASSSVTGADTQYF
.	TRBV5-1	few	TRBJ2-1	TGCGCCAGCAGCTTGGCCGAGGGGAAATTCTACAATGAGCAGTTCTTC	CASSLAEGKFYNEQFF
.	TRBV28	few	TRBJ1-3	TGTGCCAGCAGTTTGGCCTTCCCGCGAAACACCATATATTTT	CASSLAFPRNTIYF
.	TRBV7-6	few	TRBJ2-6	TGTGCCAGCAGCGCGGTGACGGGGGCCAACGTCCTGACTTTC	CASSAVTGANVLTF
.	TRBV27	many	TRBJ1-1	TGTGCCAGCAGTTTATCAGGGTACGGTGAAGCTTTCTTT	CASSLSGYGEAFF
.	TRBV29-1	many	TRBJ2-2	TGCAGCGTTGAGGTGGCAAAAACAAGGACCGGGGAGCTGTTTTTT	CSVEVAKTRTGELFF
TRBD2	TRBV12-3/TRBV12-4	few	TRBJ2-3	TGTGCCAGCAGTTTATTTAGGTTTGGGCGGGAGCGGGGAGATACGCAGTATTTT	CASSLFRFGRERGDTQYF
TRBD2	TRBV3-1	.	TRBJ2-7	TGTGCCAGCAGCCACCCTAGCGGACTCTACGAGCAGTACTTC	CASSHPSGLYEQYF
TRBD1	TRBV5-1	few	TRBJ1-4	TGCGCCAGCAGCTTACAGGGGAATGAAAAACTGTTTTTT	CASSLQGNEKLFF
.	TRBV7-9	.	TRBJ1-2	TGTGCCAGCAGTCTGGACCAGTTTGGCTACACCTTC	CASSLDQFGYTF
.	TRBV7-9	.	TRBJ1-2	TGTGCCAGCAGCCCCAACGGGGGGGCTGGCTACACCTTC	CASSPNGGAGYTF
.	TRBV9	few	TRBJ2-7	TGTGCCAGCAGCCCCAAACGGGACCCATACGAGCAGTACTTC	CASSPKRDPYEQYF
.	TRBV7-9	few	TRBJ2-5	TGTGCCAGCAGTGGGGGACACGCGACGGAGACCCAGTACTTC	CASSGGHATETQYF
.	TRBV12-3/TRBV12-4	.	TRBJ1-2	TGTGCCAGCAGTTTAGGGCAAGATCTTGGCTACACCTTC	CASSLGQDLGYTF
.	TRBV28	few	TRBJ2-7	TGTGCCAGCAGCCCTGCGGGTAGCGCCTACGAGCAGTACTTC	CASSPAGSAYEQYF
TRBD1	TRBV10-3	.	TRBJ2-7	TGTGCCATCAGTGAGTCATTCCGGGCAGGGGGTTTCAACGAGCAGTACTTC	CAISESFRAGGFNEQYF
.	TRBV4-1	.	TRBJ2-1	TGCGCCAGCAGCCAAGGGAGGGCCGATGAGCAGTTCTTC	CASSQGRADEQFF
.	TRBV7-8	.	TRBJ2-1	TGTGCCAGCAGCTTGTCGCTGGACTACAATGAGCAGTTCTTC	CASSLSLDYNEQFF
TRBD1	TRBV9	many	TRBJ2-2	TGTGCCAGCAGCGCGACAGGGGCGAACACCGGGGAGCTGTTTTTT	CASSATGANTGELFF
.	TRBV7-9	.	TRBJ1-3	TGTGCCAGCAGCCCCGACGGACAGATCTCTGGAAACACCATATATTTT	CASSPDGQISGNTIYF
.	TRBV4-1	.	TRBJ1-4	TGCGCCAGCAGCCAAGGTGGGGGGCGCAGCGAAAAACTGTTTTTT	CASSQGGGRSEKLFF
.	TRBV11-2	.	TRBJ1-6	TGTGCCAGCAGCTTAGAGTTGGCGGGCAGTAATTCACCCCTCCACTTT	CASSLELAGSNSPLHF
TRBD1	TRBV27	.	TRBJ2-7	TGTGCCAGCAGGCGATCCCTGACAGGGGTTCTCTTCGAGCAGTACTTC	CASRRSLTGVLFEQYF
.	TRBV5-1	few	TRBJ2-2	TGCGCCAGCAGCTTATCCAGGGCGAACACCGGGGAGCTGTTTTTT	CASSLSRANTGELFF
.	TRBV7-2	few	TRBJ2-1	TGTGCCAGCAGCTTACTAGTAGCTCAGGAGCAGTTCTTC	CASSLLVAQEQFF
TRBD1	TRBV28	few	TRBJ2-1	TGTGCCAGCACTACAGGGGGGTCGTACAATGAGCAGTTCTTC	CASTTGGSYNEQFF
.	TRBV2	.	TRBJ2-6	TGTGCCAGCGGTGAATTAGTTGGGGCCAACGTCCTGACTTTC	CASGELVGANVLTF
.	TRBV28	few	TRBJ2-4	TGTGCCAGCAGTTCAGGGGACAAAAACATTCAGTACTTC	CASSSGDKNIQYF
.	TRBV12-3/TRBV12-4	.	TRBJ2-1	TGTGCCAGCTCGGGATATGAGCAGTTCTTC	CASSGYEQFF
TRBD1	TRBV10-3	.	TRBJ1-2	TGTGCCATCAGGGAAGACCCCGGGACAGGGAGTGCTGGCTACACCTTC	CAIREDPGTGSAGYTF
TRBD1	TRBV29-1	.	TRBJ2-2	TGCAGCGGCAAGAAGACAGGGGCGAACACCGGGGAGCTGTTTTTT	CSGKKTGANTGELFF
.	TRBV7-2	.	TRBJ2-5	TGTGCCAGCAGCTTGCGGACAGCCGGAGAGACCCAGTACTTC	CASSLRTAGETQYF
TRBD2	TRBV20-1	.	TRBJ2-1	TGCAGTGCTAGACTAGCGGGAGCCCGCAGTCACAATGAGCAGTTCTTC	CSARLAGARSHNEQFF
.	TRBV7-2	few	TRBJ2-1	TGTGCCAGCAGCTTACCTAGCATCCATGAGCAGTTCTTC	CASSLPSIHEQFF
.	TRBV9	.	TRBJ2-7	TGTGCCAGCAGCGCCGGGAGAAACTACGAGCAGTACTTC	CASSAGRNYEQYF
.	TRBV7-8	many	TRBJ2-3	TGTGCCAGCAGCCTTGATACGCAGTATTTT	CASSLDTQYF
TRBD2	TRBV10-3	.	TRBJ2-1	TGTGCCATCAGCAGGACTAGCGGGAGTGGTAATGAGCAGTTCTTC	CAISRTSGSGNEQFF
.	TRBV27	.	TRBJ2-3	TGTGCCAGCAAATCCGGATTGGGCACAGATACGCAGTATTTT	CASKSGLGTDTQYF
TRBD1	TRBV10-3	.	TRBJ1-1	TGTGCCATCAGTGGGGACCGAGGGGGCGATTACCCTGAAGCTTTCTTT	CAISGDRGGDYPEAFF
.	TRBV6-5	.	TRBJ2-7	TGTGCCAGCATCTCCGGGAGTCGAGAGCAGTACTTC	CASISGSREQYF
.	TRBV29-1	few	TRBJ1-1	TGCAGCGTTTCTACCGACAGACGCGACGAAGCTTTCTTT	CSVSTDRRDEAFF
.	TRBV7-9	.	TRBJ2-5	TGTGCCAGCGGCACCTCAGGAGGGGAAGAGACCCAGTACTTC	CASGTSGGEETQYF
.	TRBV29-1	few	TRBJ2-1	TGCAGCGTTGAAGCGTTACACCGTTTCGAGGATGAGCAGTTCTTC	CSVEALHRFEDEQFF